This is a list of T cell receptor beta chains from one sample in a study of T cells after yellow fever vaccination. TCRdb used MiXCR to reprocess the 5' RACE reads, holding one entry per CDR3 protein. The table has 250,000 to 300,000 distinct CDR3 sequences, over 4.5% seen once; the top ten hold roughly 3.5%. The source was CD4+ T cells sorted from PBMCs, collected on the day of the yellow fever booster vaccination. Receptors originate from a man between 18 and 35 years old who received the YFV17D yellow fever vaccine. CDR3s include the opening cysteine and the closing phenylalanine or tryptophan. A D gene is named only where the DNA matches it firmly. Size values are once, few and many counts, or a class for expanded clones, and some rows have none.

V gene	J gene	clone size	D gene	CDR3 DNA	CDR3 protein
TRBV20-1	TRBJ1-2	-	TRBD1	TGCAGTGCTCTTAAGGCGGGACAGGGAGGCTATGGCTACACCTTC	CSALKAGQGGYGYTF
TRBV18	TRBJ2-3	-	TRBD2	TGTGCCAGCTCATCACTAGCGGCTAGCACAGATACGCAGTATTTT	CASSSLAASTDTQYF
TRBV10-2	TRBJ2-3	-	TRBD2	TGCGCCAGCAGGCTAGCGGGGGGGCCAGATACGCAGTATTTT	CASRLAGGPDTQYF
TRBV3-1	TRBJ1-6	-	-	TGTGCCAGCAGCCAACGGAGGAGCTCACCCCTCCACTTT	CASSQRRSSPLHF
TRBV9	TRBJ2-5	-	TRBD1	TGTGCCAGCAGCGTCAGCCCCCCCGCGCAGGGGGCAGAGACCCAGTACTTC	CASSVSPPAQGAETQYF
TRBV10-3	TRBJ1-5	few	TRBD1	TGTGCCACCGGACAGGGGGCGCCGAGCAATCAGCCCCAGCATTTT	CATGQGAPSNQPQHF
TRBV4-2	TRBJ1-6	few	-	TGTGCCAGCAGCCGCCCACAGGGTTTAAGTAATTCACCCCTCCACTTT	CASSRPQGLSNSPLHF
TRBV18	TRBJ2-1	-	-	TGTGCCAGCTCACCGGGAGGCTACAATGAGCAGTTCTTC	CASSPGGYNEQFF
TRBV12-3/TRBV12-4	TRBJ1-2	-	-	TGTGCCAGCAGCTTGAGGACACTCACTACCTATGGCTACACCTTC	CASSLRTLTTYGYTF
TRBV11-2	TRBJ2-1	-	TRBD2	TGTGCCAGCAGACTAGCGGGGGCATATGAGCAGTTCTTC	CASRLAGAYEQFF
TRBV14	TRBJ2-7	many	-	TGTGCCAGCAGCCAACGTACCGGGACACCTTCCTACGAGCAGTACTTC	CASSQRTGTPSYEQYF
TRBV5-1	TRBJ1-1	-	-	TGCGCCAGCAGCTTGAAAGCGATGAACACTGAAGCTTTCTTT	CASSLKAMNTEAFF
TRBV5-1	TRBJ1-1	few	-	TGCGCCAGCAGCTTGGGGGCCCACCCGAACACTGAAGCTTTCTTT	CASSLGAHPNTEAFF
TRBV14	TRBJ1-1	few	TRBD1	TGTGCCAGCAGCCTGACAGGGAGGGCTTTCTTT	CASSLTGRAFF
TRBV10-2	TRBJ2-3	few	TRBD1	TGCGCCAGCAGCCCCTGGACAGGGAAGTCAGCAGATACGCAGTATTTT	CASSPWTGKSADTQYF
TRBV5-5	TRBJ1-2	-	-	TGTGCCAGCAGTGGGCGGGGGTCCTATGGCTACACCTTC	CASSGRGSYGYTF
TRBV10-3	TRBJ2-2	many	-	TGTGCCATCAGTTCGGACGGCCTACCCCTGAACACCGGGGAGCTGTTTTTT	CAISSDGLPLNTGELFF
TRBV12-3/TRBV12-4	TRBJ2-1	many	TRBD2	TGTGCCAGCAGTTCGGGTAGCGGGGGGGCGTCAACCTACAATGAGCAGTTCTTC	CASSSGSGGASTYNEQFF
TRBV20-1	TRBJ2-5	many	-	TGCAGTGCTAGAGATCCAGGGAAGGGGGGGACCCAGTACTTC	CSARDPGKGGTQYF
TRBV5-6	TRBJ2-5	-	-	TGTGCCAGCAGCTTGCGGTCGGGGGGCTCTCGAGAGACCCAGTACTTC	CASSLRSGGSRETQYF
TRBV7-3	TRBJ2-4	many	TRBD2	TGTGCCAGCAGCTCTCCCCGGGCGGGGGGAATTTGCATTCAGTACTTC	CASSSPRAGGICIQYF
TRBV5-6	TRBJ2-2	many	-	TGTGCCAGCAGCTTAGCCGGGCGGCCGGACGGGGAGCTGTTTTTT	CASSLAGRPDGELFF
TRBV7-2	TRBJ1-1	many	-	TGTGCCAGCAGCTTAGCGAATACGGGAACTGAAGCTTTCTTT	CASSLANTGTEAFF
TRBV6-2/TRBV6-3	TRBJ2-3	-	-	TGTGCCAGCACCGACCGGCTGGAGACAGATACGCAGTATTTT	CASTDRLETDTQYF
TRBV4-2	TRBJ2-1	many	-	TGTGCCAGCAGCCAAATCTCGGCGGGATACAATGAGCAGTTCTTC	CASSQISAGYNEQFF
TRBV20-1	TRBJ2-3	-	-	TGCAGTGCTAGAGATCGTCCTCGGGGCACAGATACGCAGTATTTT	CSARDRPRGTDTQYF
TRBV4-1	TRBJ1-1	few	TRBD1	TGCGCCAGCAGCATGCCCCGGGACAGCCCTGAAGCTTTCTTT	CASSMPRDSPEAFF
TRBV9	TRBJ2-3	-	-	TGTGCCAGCAGCGCCTATTTGGGTCGGACAGATACGCAGTATTTT	CASSAYLGRTDTQYF
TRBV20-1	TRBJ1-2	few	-	TGCAGCACTACCGACCCCCAGGGGAACTATGGCTACACCTTC	CSTTDPQGNYGYTF
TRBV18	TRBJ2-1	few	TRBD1	TGTGCCAGCTCACGCCGGGACAGGGTCTACAATGAGCAGTTCTTC	CASSRRDRVYNEQFF
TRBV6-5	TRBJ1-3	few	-	TGTGCCAGCAGTCGTTCGCGCTCTGGAAACACCATATATTTT	CASSRSRSGNTIYF
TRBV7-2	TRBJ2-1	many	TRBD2	TGTGCCAGCAGCTTAGACAGCGGGGGGTTTGGTGAGCAGTTCTTC	CASSLDSGGFGEQFF
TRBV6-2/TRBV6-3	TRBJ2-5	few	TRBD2	TGTGCCAGCAGGGACGATCTAGCGGGGGCCCCCCAAGAGACCCAGTACTTC	CASRDDLAGAPQETQYF
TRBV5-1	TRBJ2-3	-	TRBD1	TGCGCCAGCAGCTTGGTACAGGGGGAAGATACGCAGTATTTT	CASSLVQGEDTQYF
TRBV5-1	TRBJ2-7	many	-	TGCGCCAGCAGCTTCCAGGGTAACGAGCAGTACTTC	CASSFQGNEQYF
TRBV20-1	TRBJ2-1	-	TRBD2	TGCAGTGCTAGCGGGGGGGCCGGTCAGGACAATGAGCAGTTCTTC	CSASGGAGQDNEQFF
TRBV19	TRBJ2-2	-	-	TGTGCCAGTAGTACCCGCTGGGGGCACACCGGGGAGCTGTTTTTT	CASSTRWGHTGELFF
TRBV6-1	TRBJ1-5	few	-	TGTGCCAGCAGTGCGGAGACACGGATAGATCAGCCCCAGCATTTT	CASSAETRIDQPQHF
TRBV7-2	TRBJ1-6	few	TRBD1	TGTGCCAGCACCATGACAGGGGGCTCCTATAATTCACCCCTCCACTTT	CASTMTGGSYNSPLHF
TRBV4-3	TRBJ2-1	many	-	TGCGCCAGCAGCGGCCTTGTCCTTAGCTCCTACAATGAGCAGTTCTTC	CASSGLVLSSYNEQFF
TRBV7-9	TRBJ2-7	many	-	TGTGCCAGCAGCCGGGACCAGGATTACGAGCAGTACTTC	CASSRDQDYEQYF
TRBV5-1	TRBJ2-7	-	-	TGCGCCAGCAGCTTGGTACCAGGCTCCTACGAGCAGTACTTC	CASSLVPGSYEQYF
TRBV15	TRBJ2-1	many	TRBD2	TGTGCCACCAGCAGAGATGAGGCGGGGGGCCAAGACGAGCAGTTCTTC	CATSRDEAGGQDEQFF
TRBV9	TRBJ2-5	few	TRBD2	TGTGCCAGCAGCGTAGGATACAGCGGGGGGCAAGAGACCCAGTACTTC	CASSVGYSGGQETQYF
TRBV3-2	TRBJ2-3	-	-	TGTGCCACACTAGCGGGGATTAGCACAGATACGCAGTATTTT	CATLAGISTDTQYF
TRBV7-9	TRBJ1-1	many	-	TGTGCCACCGCAGAGAACACTGAAGCTTTCTTT	CATAENTEAFF
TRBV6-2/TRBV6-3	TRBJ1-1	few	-	TGTGCCAGCAGCGATTGGGGGCCTGAAGCTTTCTTT	CASSDWGPEAFF
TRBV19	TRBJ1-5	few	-	TGTGCCAGTAGGGGGAAGGGTCCCTCGCGGCAGCCCCAGCATTTT	CASRGKGPSRQPQHF
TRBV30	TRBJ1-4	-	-	TGTGCCTGGGAACAGGGCGTTAATGAAAAACTGTTTTTT	CAWEQGVNEKLFF
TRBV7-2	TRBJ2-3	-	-	TGTGCCAGCAGCTTAGGGGGTCACCCCACAGATACGCAGTATTTT	CASSLGGHPTDTQYF
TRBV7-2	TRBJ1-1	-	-	TGTGCCAGCAGCTTAGGGGGTACAAACACTGAAGCTTTCTTT	CASSLGGTNTEAFF
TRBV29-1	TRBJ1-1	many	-	TGCAGCGTCAGGGTGTGGGACACTGAAGCTTTCTTT	CSVRVWDTEAFF
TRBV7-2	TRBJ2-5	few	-	TGTGCCAGCAGCCCGCCGGGGGTTGTGGAGACCCAGTACTTC	CASSPPGVVETQYF